One sample yielded the 15 T cell receptor beta chains listed below, sequenced in a study of blood T cell repertoires in COVID-19. Some clones are missing from TCRdb's copy, which holds only in-frame ones; the method was immunoSEQ multiplex PCR. Of over 85,000 clones in the sample, around 86% are singletons; the top ten hold roughly 1.2%. Material for sequencing was peripheral blood. The receptor set was obtained from a human donor in a cohort sampled during active COVID-19.

This rearrangement joins TRBV27 to TRBJ1-1; the match to TRBD1 covers 7 bases. CDR1 and CDR2 (germline): MNHEY, SMNVEV (reference sequence). The CDR3 is made up of 14 amino acids. J was trimmed by 4 bases and V by 5 bases; bases with no gene match: 7. DNA of the CDR3: TGTGCCAGCAGTCTCCACAGGGGTCGCACTGAAGCTTTCTTT. Its translation: CASSLHRGRTEAFF.

V gene TRBV2 combines with J gene TRBJ2-3, with 7 bases fitting TRBD1. Per the germline V gene, CDR1 is SNHLY and CDR2 is FYNNEI. The CDR3 loop spans 13 amino acids. The ends lost 9 bases at V and 0 bases at J; junction bases unmatched: 3. CDR3 in amino acids: CARGQLSTDTQYF. In DNA, the CDR3 is TGTGCCAGGGGACAGCTGAGCACAGATACGCAGTATTTT. Full variable domain (outside the CDR3, taken from reference TRBV2 and TRBJ2-3): EPEVTQTPSHQVTQMGQEVILRCVPISNHLYFYWYRQILGQKVEFLVSFYNNEISEKSEIFDDQFSVERPDGSNFTLKIRSTKLEDSAMYFCARGQLSTDTQYFGPGTRLTVL.

This clone was seen only a few times. The chain carries TRBV11-3 and TRBJ1-1, with TRBD1 identical over 11 bases. Per the germline V gene, CDR1 is SGHNT and CDR2 is YENEEA. Germline trimming cut 6 bases from V and 9 bases from J; bases unmatched to any gene: 6. This CDR3 is built from 13 residues. This CDR3 reads CASSGQGASQAFF. The CDR3 DNA reads TGTGCCAGCAGTGGACAGGGGGCGAGCCAAGCTTTCTTT.

This clone was recorded once. The chain couples TRBV28 to TRBJ2-7, with TRBD2 matching 7 bases. The CDR3 has 14 amino acids. Germline V lookup: CDR1 MDHEN, CDR2 SYDVKM. The trim removed 4 bases at V and 3 bases at J, leaving 6 bases unmatched. The CDR3 region has the DNA TGTGCCAGCAGTTCGTACCAGCGGGGCTACGAGCAGTACTTC. This sequence encodes CASSSYQRGYEQYF.

The chain is built from TRBV28 and TRBJ2-1; 12 nucleotides agree with TRBD2. Germline assignment: CDR1 MDHEN and CDR2 SYDVKM. J lost 8 bases, V lost 3 bases, and 8 bases had no gene match. This CDR3 spans 16 amino acids. This chain's CDR3 is CASSLLSSGRVHEQFF. The CDR3 region has the DNA TGTGCCAGCAGTTTGCTATCTAGCGGGAGGGTGCATGAGCAGTTCTTC.

The rearrangement links TRBV10-2 to TRBJ2-1; 13 nucleotides match TRBD2. Germline CDR1 and CDR2: WSHSY and SAAADI. Trimming at V came to 7 bases and at J to 8 bases, leaving 5 bases not matched to a gene. There are 14 residues in the CDR3. The CDR3 sequence: CASTGLAGEDEQFF. The CDR3 nucleotides are TGCGCCAGCACCGGACTAGCGGGAGAGGATGAGCAGTTCTTC.

This clone was recorded once. V is TRBV27 and J is TRBJ1-5; TRBD1 is a possible D gene (6 bases). The V end lost 3 bases, the J end lost 4 bases, and 13 bases lay between the germline ends. The CDR3 is 15 amino acids. Germline lookup yields CDR1 MNHEY and CDR2 SMNVEV (reference sequence). CDR3 sequence (DNA): TGTGCCAGCAGTTTGGGGGGGCGGGGGAATCAGCCCCAGCATTTT. Translating gives CASSLGGRGNQPQHF.

The CDR3 DNA sequence: TGTGCCAGCAGCTTACAAACTTCGAACACTGAAGCTTTCTTT. As protein: CASSLQTSNTEAFF. The chain carries TRBV7-9 and TRBJ1-1; no clear D. CDR3 length: 14 amino acids. Germline V gene data show CDR1 as SEHNR and CDR2 as FQNEAQ (reference sequence). V gave up 2 bases and J gave up 1 base, with 8 bases separating them.

This chain uses TRBV27 with TRBJ2-2; TRBD2 is a possible D gene (6 bases). In germline, CDR1 is MNHEY, CDR2 SMNVEV (reference sequence). Deletions cut 7 bases from V and 6 bases from J, with 18 bases between. CDR3 length: 15 residues. The CDR3 bases are TGTGCCAGCAAAAACGGGAGAGGCGTCTCCGGGGAGCTGTTTTTT. This sequence encodes CASKNGRGVSGELFF.

CDR3 bases: TGTGCCAGCAGCTCTGAGGGGGCTATTCAGCCCCAGCATTTT. Protein sequence: CASSSEGAIQPQHF. The chain has TRBV5-6 and TRBJ1-5, with TRBD1 matching 7 bases. With 3 bases clipped from V and 6 bases from J, the junction kept 6 bases outside the gene matches. CDR1 SGHDT and CDR2 YYEEEE come from the germline V gene. This CDR3 region has 14 residues.

This clone appeared a single time. The V call is TRBV5-4, the J call TRBJ2-3; D might be TRBD2 (5 bases). Deletions cut 1 base from V and 10 bases from J, with 16 bases between. The germline CDR1 and CDR2 sequences are SGHNT and YYREEE (reference sequence). This CDR3 is built from 14 residues. The CDR3 sequence is CASSLTGSSAPQYF. The CDR3 DNA reads TGTGCCAGCAGCTTGACGGGGTCGTCGGCCCCGCAGTATTTT.

The CDR3 bases are TGCGCCAGCCGAATGGGGGACATTTGGGAGGAGCAGTACTTC. Translating it yields CASRMGDIWEEQYF. The rearrangement links TRBV10-2 to TRBJ2-7; D is perhaps TRBD1 (6 bases). The V end was cut by 8 bases, the J end by 7 bases, with 21 bases between. The CDR3 is made up of 14 amino acids. CDR1 is WSHSY and CDR2 is SAAADI in the germline V gene.

The rearrangement joins TRBV7-2 to TRBJ2-2, with 7 bases matching TRBD1. CDR3 length equals 16 residues. CDR1 is SGHTA, CDR2 FQGNSA, per germline. The trim removed 3 bases at V and 3 bases at J, leaving 7 bases unmatched. In DNA, the CDR3 is TGTGCCAGCAGCTTTGTAGGGGGCATCGACACCGGGGAGCTGTTTTTT. Protein: CASSFVGGIDTGELFF.

V and J are TRBV18 and TRBJ2-5; 7 nucleotides agree with TRBD2. Germline values: CDR1 KGHSH, CDR2 LQKENI. The CDR3 is 14 amino acids. The ends lost 3 bases at V and 5 bases at J; junction bases unmatched: 6. CDR3 in DNA: TGTGCCAGCTCACCGCCTAGCGGCCCGGAGACCCAGTACTTC. It yields the protein CASSPPSGPETQYF. The entire variable domain, with the rest obtained from reference TRBV18 and TRBJ2-5, is as follows: NAGVMQNPRHLVRRRGQEARLRCSPMKGHSHVYWYRQLPEEGLKFMVYLQKENIIDESGMPKERFSAEFPKEGPSILRIQQVVRGDSAAYFCASSPPSGPETQYFGPGTRLLVL.

J is TRBJ2-1 and V is TRBV5-3; 8 bases line up with TRBD2. TRBV5-3 counts as an open reading frame of uncertain function. This CDR3 spans 16 amino acids. V was clipped by 2 bases and J by 6 bases; unmatched bases: 10. DNA of the CDR3: TGTGCCAGAAGCTTAGGCGTAGACGGGAGGGTCAATGAGCAGTTCTTC. It encodes CARSLGVDGRVNEQFF.